These 14 T cell receptor beta chains originate from one sample sequenced in a study of neurological immune-mediated disorders (dated by TCRdb to between 2018 and 2021). The library was built by means of 5' RACE. The run used an Illumina HiSeq 2500. TCRdb took the public reads, trimmed them with fastp at Q25, ran MiXCR for clone calling and kept in-frame beta chains. Rows merge per CDR3 protein into single entries with the most common DNA and genes. In all, the sample holds roughly 50,000 distinct CDR3 sequences, and approximately 11% of those were seen once. The top ten hold roughly 10% of the sample. Source material: PBMCs. The receptors originated from an older woman with HTLV-1-associated myelopathy (HAM/TSP).

This sequence joins TRBV12-3 or TRBV12-4 and TRBJ1-2; maybe TRBD1 (6 bases). CDR3 length: 15 amino acids. V gave up 6 bases and J gave up 4 bases, with 18 bases separating them. CDR3 DNA sequence: TGTGCCAGCAGCCGAGAAGCGGGACAATTCTATGGCTACACCTTC. Amino acid sequence: CASSREAGQFYGYTF.

The table lists this clonotype with many counts. The chain joins TRBV12-3 or TRBV12-4 to TRBJ1-1; possible D gene TRBD1, 5 bases. Trimming cost V 3 bases and J 10 bases, with 9 bases left between them. The CDR3 is 11 amino acids. CDR3 loop: CASSLGLRAFF. The DNA of the CDR3 is TGTGCCAGCAGTTTGGGACTGAGAGCTTTCTTT.

This clonotype was picked up many times. The chain carries TRBV20-1 and TRBJ2-1; D might be TRBD2 (5 bases). The V and J ends lost 2 bases and 5 bases respectively, with 16 bases between them. In germline, CDR1 is DFQATT, CDR2 SNEGSKA (reference sequence). This CDR3 has 15 residues. The CDR3 is CSARPPGVPHNEQFF. The CDR3 DNA sequence: TGCAGTGCTAGACCCCCCGGGGTCCCCCACAATGAGCAGTTCTTC.

This clonotype was observed many times. This chain links TRBV5-1 with TRBJ2-1; 11 bases align to TRBD2. Per germline, CDR1 SGHRS and CDR2 YFSETQ. The CDR3 is 18 residues long. The trim removed 7 bases at V and 1 base at J, leaving 13 bases unmatched. CDR3 residues: CASSGLAGGGGSYNEQFF. The CDR3 bases are TGCGCCAGCTCGGGGTTAGCGGGAGGGGGGGGATCCTACAATGAGCAGTTCTTC. Full variable domain (remainder filled in from reference TRBV5-1 and TRBJ2-1): KAGVTQTPRYLIKTRGQQVTLSCSPISGHRSVSWYQQTPGQGLQFLFEYFSETQRNKGNFPGRFSGRQFSNSRSEMNVSTLELGDSALYLCASSGLAGGGGSYNEQFFGPGTRLTVL.

This clonotype was found many times. CDR3: CASSLGLAGGQIPDEQFF. The CDR3 DNA reads TGTGCCAGCAGCTTGGGGCTAGCGGGAGGCCAAATCCCGGATGAGCAGTTCTTC. The chain joins TRBV5-5 to TRBJ2-1; 11 positions agree with TRBD2. In germline, CDR1 is SGHKS, CDR2 YYEKEE (reference sequence). The V and J ends lost 0 bases and 8 bases, in that order; junction bases with no gene match: 13. The CDR3 loop spans 18 amino acids. Full variable domain (remainder filled in from reference TRBV5-5 and TRBJ2-1): DAGVTQSPTHLIKTRGQQVTLRCSPISGHKSVSWYQQVLGQGPQFIFQYYEKEERGRGNFPDRFSARQFPNYSSELNVNALLLGDSALYLCASSLGLAGGQIPDEQFFGPGTRLTVL.

This clonotype was detected ten times or more. The rearrangement joins TRBV18 to TRBJ2-7; D gene ambiguous. Germline V gene data show CDR1 as KGHSH and CDR2 as LQKENI. There are 11 residues in the CDR3. With 2 bases removed from V and 3 bases from J, the gap between germline ends came to 2 bases. CDR3 sequence (DNA): TGTGCCAGCTCACCAGGCTACGAGCAGTACTTC. Protein: CASSPGYEQYF.

This clonotype was detected many times. The chain carries TRBV10-3 and TRBJ1-2, with 9 bases aligning to TRBD1. CDR1 is ENHRY, CDR2 SYGVKD, per germline. Trimming at V came to 3 bases and at J to 7 bases, leaving 12 bases not matched to a gene. CDR3 length: 16 residues. CDR3 bases: TGTGCCATCAGTGACCCCCCGGGACAGGGTCCGACTGGCTACACCTTC. Protein: CAISDPPGQGPTGYTF.

J is TRBJ2-5 and V is TRBV27; D gene ambiguous. With 4 bases removed from V and 0 bases from J, the gap between germline ends came to 3 bases. The CDR3 spans 12 residues. Germline lookup yields CDR1 MNHEY and CDR2 SMNVEV (reference sequence). In nucleotides, the CDR3 is TGTGCCAGCAGTTCGGACCAAGAGACCCAGTACTTC. Protein product: CASSSDQETQYF.

This clonotype was seen many times. The chain links TRBV29-1 to TRBJ2-1, with 9 bases fitting TRBD1. This CDR3 contains 12 residues. Germline values: CDR1 SQVTM, CDR2 ANQGSEA. V gave up 7 bases and J gave up 8 bases; unmatched junction bases: 6. The CDR3 DNA follows: TGCAGCGGGGACAGGGCTGGGTATGAGCAGTTCTTC. It yields the protein CSGDRAGYEQFF.

This clonotype has a count of ten or more. The chain carries TRBV11-2 and TRBJ2-2, with a possible D match to TRBD2 (6 bases). V was cut by 5 bases and J by 0 bases, with 10 bases left in between. CDR3 size: 15 residues. Per germline, CDR1 SGHAT and CDR2 FQNNGV. Written as DNA, the CDR3 is TGTGCCAGCAGCCCGCGCGGGGCGAACACCGGGGAGCTGTTTTTT. Its protein product is CASSPRGANTGELFF.

This clonotype was seen only a few times. The chain recombines TRBV27 with TRBJ2-3; 9 bases match TRBD1. Germline V gene data show CDR1 as MNHEY and CDR2 as SMNVEV (reference sequence). The CDR3 length is 16 residues. V was pared by 2 bases and J by 5 bases, with 8 bases of the junction left unmatched. CDR3 DNA: TGTGCCAGCAGTTTAGGCGGGACAGGGACAAGAGATACGCAGTATTTT. Translated, it gives CASSLGGTGTRDTQYF.

This clonotype was seen many times. The V gene is TRBV5-1, the J gene TRBJ1-5, with D perhaps matching TRBD1 (5 bases). CDR3 length: 12 amino acids. Trimming stripped 7 bases from V and 5 bases from J, with 10 bases between. Germline V gene lookup returns CDR1 SGHRS and CDR2 YFSETQ. The CDR3 loop is CASREGDQPQHF. CDR3 bases: TGCGCCAGCCGTGAAGGGGATCAGCCCCAGCATTTT.

This clonotype has at least ten counts. The rearrangement joins TRBV9 to TRBJ2-2, with 8 bases fitting TRBD2. Germline CDR1 and CDR2: SGDLS and YYNGEE. This CDR3 has 15 residues. The junction had 5 bases not matched to a gene; V was cut back by 3 bases and J by 4 bases. The CDR3: CASSDSGIPTGELFF. In nucleotides, the CDR3 is TGTGCCAGCAGCGATAGCGGGATACCCACCGGGGAGCTGTTTTTT.

This clonotype came up many times. The rearrangement links TRBV5-1 to TRBJ1-1, with D possibly being TRBD1 (5 bases). This CDR3 region has 15 residues. CDR1 SGHRS and CDR2 YFSETQ come from the germline V gene. V lost 0 bases, J lost 6 bases, and 15 bases lay in between. The CDR3 loop is CASSLGQRKGAEAFF. The DNA of the CDR3 is TGCGCCAGCAGCTTGGGACAGAGGAAAGGGGCTGAAGCTTTCTTT.